This T cell receptor beta chain was identified in a study of shared clonotypes between healthy human individuals. Overall study: Three plates each covered CD4 naive and memory; CD8 naive two, CD8 memory one.

Sorted-subset replicate PCRs used around 200 ng of genomic DNA. This amount corresponded to 30,000 to 35,000 T cell genomes. Here immunoSEQ multiplex PCR was the method, and the copy in TCRdb shows in-frame clones only, minus some. The sample carries around 2.3 million clones, 95% recorded once. About this clone: The antigen remains undetermined.

CDR3 length equals 13 residues. The germline gives CDR1 SNHLY, CDR2 FYNNEI. Trimming removed 4 bases at V and 2 bases at J, with 7 bases between. Overall study results and limits: Generation probabilities were higher for clonotypes shared across all four sorted-subset donors than for unshared ones. Apart from blood, nothing was sampled; tissue repertoires likely differ.

The sequencing input was naive CD4+ T cells sorted from blood. The subset here: CD45RA+ positively selected. The receptor was isolated from a man younger than 35 in good health. This chain links TRBV2 with TRBJ2-3; D is unclear. CDR3 in DNA: TGTGCCAGCAGTGTAATAGTCACAGATACGCAGTATTTT. It yields the protein CASSVIVTDTQYF.